Below, 4 T cell receptor beta chains from the same sample are listed, as sequenced in a study of blood T cell repertoires in COVID-19. Using immunoSEQ multiplex PCR, the repertoire was profiled, and TCRdb retains in-frame clones only, with some absent. The profile shows 150,000 or so clones, 85% to 95% of them singletons. The sequenced sample was peripheral blood. The receptor source for this set is a man aged 50 to 59 with acute or convalescent COVID-19.

The chain couples TRBV27 to TRBJ1-1; TRBD1 aligns across 10 bases. This CDR3 region has 15 residues. The ends lost 5 bases at V and 8 bases at J; junction bases unmatched: 11. CDR1 and CDR2 from the germline V gene are MNHEY and SMNVEV (reference sequence). In DNA form, the CDR3 reads TGTGCCAGCAGTCTCGCGGGGACAGGGGTCTCAGAAGCTTTCTTT. Amino acid sequence: CASSLAGTGVSEAFF.

The chain employs TRBV28 and TRBJ2-1; a possible D gene is TRBD1 (6 bases). Trimming shortened V by 3 bases and J by 8 bases, and 17 bases separated the two germline ends. Per germline, CDR1 MDHEN and CDR2 SYDVKM. This CDR3 has 15 amino acids. The CDR3 DNA sequence: TGTGCCAGCAGTTTGGGTGACCCCGAGGGGGATGAGCAGTTCTTC. This gives the protein CASSLGDPEGDEQFF.

The genes are TRBV5-4 and TRBJ1-5, with D unresolved. The length of the CDR3 is 15 residues. V was shortened by 2 bases and J by 1 base, with 10 bases between the two germline ends. CDR1 and CDR2 from the germline V gene are SGHNT and YYREEE (reference sequence). The DNA for the CDR3 is TGTGCCAGCAGCTTCGGGGTGGGAAGCAATCAGCCCCAGCATTTT. Protein sequence: CASSFGVGSNQPQHF.

The chain joins TRBV6-5 to TRBJ1-5, with D unclear. V lost 3 bases and J lost 6, with 15 bases in between. The CDR3 length is 15 residues. CDR1 and CDR2 (germline): MNHEY, SVGAGI. For the CDR3, the DNA is TGTGCCAGCAGTTATAATGTTTGGAGTAGTCAGCCCCAGCATTTT. Protein sequence: CASSYNVWSSQPQHF.